This TCR beta chain comes out of a study of tumor-infiltrating lymphocytes in localized non-small cell lung cancer. The wider study: Resected tumor was paired with non-adjacent uninvolved lung from the same patient.

In regard to this clone: Its antigen is unidentified.

Study-wide findings and caveats: Technical variation could not be separated from intratumor heterogeneity here. Higher tumor T cell infiltration than in uninvolved lung was supported by TCRbeta sequencing.

Some clones are missing from TCRdb's copy, which holds only in-frame ones; the method was immunoSEQ multiplex PCR. The sample includes 6,400 or so clones, around two thirds of them seen just once. The V gene's germline CDR1 is SGHTS and CDR2 YDEGEE. Trimming took 1 base from V and 7 from J; bases not matched to a gene: 8. The CDR3 covers 15 residues. What was sequenced was uninvolved lung tissue not adjacent to the tumor. The V call is TRBV5-8, the J call TRBJ1-2, with 9 bases identical to TRBD1. This clonotype originated in a human donor with non-small cell lung cancer. CDR3 region: CASSLFHRGLGGYTF. CDR3 sequence (DNA): TGTGCCAGCAGCTTGTTCCACAGGGGGCTTGGTGGCTACACCTTC.